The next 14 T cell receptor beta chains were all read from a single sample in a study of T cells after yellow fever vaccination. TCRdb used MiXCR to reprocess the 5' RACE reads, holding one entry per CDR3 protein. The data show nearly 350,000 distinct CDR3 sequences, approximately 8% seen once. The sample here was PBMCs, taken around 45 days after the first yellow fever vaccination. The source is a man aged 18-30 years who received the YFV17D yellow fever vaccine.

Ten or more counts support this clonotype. CDR3 DNA: TGTGCCAGCAGCCTCCTAGGACTTGGGGTCTCCTACGAGCAGTACTTC. Its protein product is CASSLLGLGVSYEQYF. The rearrangement joins TRBV7-2 to TRBJ2-7, with D tentatively TRBD2 (5 bases). CDR3 length: 16 amino acids. Germline CDR1 is SGHTA and CDR2 is FQGNSA. Trimming pared 5 bases from V and 0 bases from J, leaving 17 bases between. The full variable domain, its missing parts supplied by reference TRBV7-2 and TRBJ2-7, is GAGVSQSPSNKVTEKGKDVELRCDPISGHTALYWYRQSLGQGLEFLIYFQGNSAPDKSGLPSDRFSAERTGGSVSTLTIQRTQQEDSAVYLCASSLLGLGVSYEQYFGPGTRLTVT.

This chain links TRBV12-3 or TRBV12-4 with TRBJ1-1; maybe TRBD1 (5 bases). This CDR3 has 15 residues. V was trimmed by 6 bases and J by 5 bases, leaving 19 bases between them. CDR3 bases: TGTGCCAGCAGCCCGAACCGGGGGGTTGGTACTGAAGCTTTCTTT. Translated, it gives CASSPNRGVGTEAFF.

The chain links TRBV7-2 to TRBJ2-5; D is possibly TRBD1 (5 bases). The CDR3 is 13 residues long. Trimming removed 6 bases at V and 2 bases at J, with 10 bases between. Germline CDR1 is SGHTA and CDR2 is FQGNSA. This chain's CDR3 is CASSRQIQETQYF. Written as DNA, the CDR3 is TGTGCCAGCAGTAGACAGATTCAAGAGACCCAGTACTTC.

In DNA, the CDR3 is TGCGCCAGCAGCTTGGCACTGGGACTAGCGGGGATGATGGGGCAGTTCTTC. It codes for CASSLALGLAGMMGQFF. This chain links TRBV5-1 with TRBJ2-1; 13 bases map to TRBD2. The germline V gene has CDR1 SGHRS and CDR2 YFSETQ. This CDR3 spans 17 amino acids. V shed 0 bases, J shed 12 bases, and the junction held 12 bases outside the gene matches.

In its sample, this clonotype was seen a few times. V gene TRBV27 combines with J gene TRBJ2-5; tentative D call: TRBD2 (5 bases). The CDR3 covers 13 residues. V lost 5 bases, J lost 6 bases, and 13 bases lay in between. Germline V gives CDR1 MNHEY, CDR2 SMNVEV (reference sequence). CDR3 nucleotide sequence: TGTGCCAGCAGTCAAGGCGGCGGGCAGACCCAGTACTTC. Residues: CASSQGGGQTQYF.

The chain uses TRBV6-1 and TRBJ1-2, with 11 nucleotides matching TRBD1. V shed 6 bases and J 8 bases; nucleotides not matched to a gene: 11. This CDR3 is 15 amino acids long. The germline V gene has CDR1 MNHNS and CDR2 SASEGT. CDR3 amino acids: CASSSPDRGQRGYTF. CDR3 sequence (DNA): TGTGCCAGCAGCAGCCCGGACAGGGGGCAGCGCGGCTACACCTTC.

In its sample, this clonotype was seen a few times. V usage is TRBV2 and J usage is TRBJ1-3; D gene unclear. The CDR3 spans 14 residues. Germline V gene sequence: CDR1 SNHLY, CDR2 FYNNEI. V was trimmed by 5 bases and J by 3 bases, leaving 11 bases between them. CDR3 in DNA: TGTGCCAGCAGTCAAACCGGGGTTGGAAACACCATATATTTT. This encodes CASSQTGVGNTIYF.

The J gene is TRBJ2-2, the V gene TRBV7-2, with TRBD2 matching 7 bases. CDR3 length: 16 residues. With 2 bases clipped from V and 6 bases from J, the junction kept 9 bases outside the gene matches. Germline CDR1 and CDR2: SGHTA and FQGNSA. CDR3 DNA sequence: TGTGCCAGCAGCTTACCCCCGGGGGGAAATCCCGGGGAGCTGTTTTTT. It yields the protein CASSLPPGGNPGELFF.

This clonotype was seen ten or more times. CDR3 region: CASSFAGVQETQYF. The DNA of the CDR3 is TGCGCCAGCAGCTTCGCGGGGGTGCAAGAGACCCAGTACTTC. The chain is built from TRBV5-1 and TRBJ2-5; 7 nucleotides line up with TRBD2. The CDR3 loop spans 14 amino acids. Germline V gene data show CDR1 as SGHRS and CDR2 as YFSETQ. Losses at the gene ends were 2 bases for V and 2 bases for J; bases not matched to a gene: 3.

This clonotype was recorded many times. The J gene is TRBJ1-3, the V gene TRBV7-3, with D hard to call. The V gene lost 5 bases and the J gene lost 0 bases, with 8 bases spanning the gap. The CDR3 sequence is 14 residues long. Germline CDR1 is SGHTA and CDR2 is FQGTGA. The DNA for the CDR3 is TGTGCCAGCAGCCCCGGGTTCTCTGGAAACACCATATATTTT. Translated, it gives CASSPGFSGNTIYF.

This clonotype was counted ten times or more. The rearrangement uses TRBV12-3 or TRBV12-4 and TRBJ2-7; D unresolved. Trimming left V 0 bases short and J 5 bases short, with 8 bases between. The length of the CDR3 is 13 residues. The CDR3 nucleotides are TGTGCCAGCAGTTTAGCAGGCGAGCACGAGCAGTACTTC. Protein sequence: CASSLAGEHEQYF.

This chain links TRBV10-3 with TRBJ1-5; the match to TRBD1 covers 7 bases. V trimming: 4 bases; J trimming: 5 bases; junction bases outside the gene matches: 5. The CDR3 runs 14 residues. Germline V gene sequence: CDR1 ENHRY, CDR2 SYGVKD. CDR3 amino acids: CAISGPQGHQPQHF. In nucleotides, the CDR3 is TGTGCCATCAGTGGCCCACAGGGGCATCAGCCCCAGCATTTT.

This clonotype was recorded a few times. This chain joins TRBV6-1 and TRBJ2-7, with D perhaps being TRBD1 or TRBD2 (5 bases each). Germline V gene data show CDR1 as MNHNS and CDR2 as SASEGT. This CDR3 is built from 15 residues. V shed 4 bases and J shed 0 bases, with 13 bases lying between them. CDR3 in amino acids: CASSAGRIGSYEQYF. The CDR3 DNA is TGTGCCAGCAGTGCGGGACGGATAGGCTCCTACGAGCAGTACTTC.

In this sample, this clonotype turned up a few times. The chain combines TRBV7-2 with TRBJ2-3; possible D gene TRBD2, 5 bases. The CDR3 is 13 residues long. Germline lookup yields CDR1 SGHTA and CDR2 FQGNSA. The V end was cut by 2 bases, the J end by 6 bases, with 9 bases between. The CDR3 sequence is CASSLNPGDTQYF. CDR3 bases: TGTGCCAGCAGCTTAAACCCGGGGGATACGCAGTATTTT.